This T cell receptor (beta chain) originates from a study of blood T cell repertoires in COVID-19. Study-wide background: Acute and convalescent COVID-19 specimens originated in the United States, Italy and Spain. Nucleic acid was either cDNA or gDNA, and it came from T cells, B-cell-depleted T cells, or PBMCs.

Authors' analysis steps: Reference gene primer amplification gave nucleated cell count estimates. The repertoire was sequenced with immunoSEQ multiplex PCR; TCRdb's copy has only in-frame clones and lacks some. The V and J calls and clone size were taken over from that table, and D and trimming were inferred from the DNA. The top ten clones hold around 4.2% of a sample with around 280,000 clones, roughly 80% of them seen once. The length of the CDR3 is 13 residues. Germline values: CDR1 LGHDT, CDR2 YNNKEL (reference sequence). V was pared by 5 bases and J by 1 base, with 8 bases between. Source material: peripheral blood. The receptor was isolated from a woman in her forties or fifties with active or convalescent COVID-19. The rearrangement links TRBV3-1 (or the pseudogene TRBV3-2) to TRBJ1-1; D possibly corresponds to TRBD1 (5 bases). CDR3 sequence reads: CASSTTGNTEAFF. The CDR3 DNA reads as TGTGCCAGCAGCACAACAGGGAACACTGAAGCTTTCTTT.